This record concerns one TCR beta chain sequence. The target of this receptor is not known. One base away there is no much larger clone; base qualities are not given. CDR1 and CDR2, looked up from the germline V gene, are MNHEY and SVGAGI. From cysteine to phenylalanine, the CDR3 is 14 amino acids long. CDR3 DNA is the only sequence kept; it has 42 bases, read in frame from the first base. Trimmed from V: 4 bases; trimmed from J: 4 bases; junction bases lacking a gene match: 7. This specimen belongs to a study of T-cell reconstitution after alpha-beta-depleted transplantation in children (dated by TCRdb to about 2016). For context, the study as a whole: Using TCR repertoire profiling, the study followed T-cell immune reconstitution in a quantitative way in children after TCRalphabeta/CD19-depleted allogeneic hematopoietic cell transplantation.

The method was PCR. Reads for this sample came from an Illumina HiSeq 2500. Molecular barcoding was employed in the preparation of TCR libraries, with unique molecular identifiers being used to normalize TCRbeta repertoire quantification. The public sequencing data were trimmed at Q25 with fastp and processed into clonotypes with MiXCR by TCRdb, which kept only in-frame beta chains. Rows with one shared CDR3 protein collapse into an entry with the most common genes and DNA. Counted in this sample were about 830,000 distinct CDR3 sequences; under 20% of them appeared once. The ten largest clones capture approximately 5% of the sample. The treatment or condition label here, explained by the study, means: allogeneic hematopoietic cell transplantation with graft depleted of TCRalphabeta T cells and CD19 B cells. Transplant recipients were children who received TCRalphabeta/CD19-depleted allogeneic hematopoietic cell grafts.

General study outcomes and caveats: Over the following months the frequencies of hyperexpanded clones went down, and after one year T-cell counts and TCRbeta diversity were mostly credited to newly produced T cells. In some patients, the high TCRbeta diversity seen at day 60 was put down to recipient T cells and intrathymic progenitors that had survived conditioning. The apparently early recovery of alphabetaT-cell counts about two months after transplant reportedly depended on only several hundred rapidly expanded clones that came from non-depleted graft cells.

This TCR was recovered from a male patient under 18 who had a stem cell transplant for acute lymphoblastic leukemia, so the T cells may come from the graft donor. This chain is built from TRBV6-5 and TRBJ2-7, and 7 bases in between align with TRBD1. Sequencing was performed on PBMCs, mostly from graft donor cells, taken 360 days after TCRalphabeta/CD19-depleted stem cell transplant. Here is the DNA: TGTGCCAGCAGTTTCGACAGGGTTCCTTACGAGCAGTACTTC. Translated, this is CASSFDRVPYEQYF.